Listed here are 32 T cell receptor beta chains from one sample, sequenced in a study of T cell responses to AZD1222 COVID-19 vaccine. TCRdb's table, derived via immunoSEQ multiplex PCR, lists solely in-frame clones and lacks some. The sample lists roughly 180,000 clones, just over 85% occurring once. The source material was peripheral blood, sampled on day 0 of AZD1222 vaccination. The receptors stem from an adult in good health.

This clone was detected once. The J gene is TRBJ1-1, the V gene TRBV10-3, with a tentative D call TRBD1 (6 bases). V was shortened by 6 bases and J by 5 bases, with 10 bases between the two germline ends. The length of the CDR3 is 12 residues. Germline V gives CDR1 ENHRY, CDR2 SYGVKD. For the CDR3, the DNA is TGTGCCATCAGCTTTGACAGGACTGAAGCTTTCTTT. Its translation is CAISFDRTEAFF.

This clone was seen a single time. V gene TRBV3-1 (or the pseudogene TRBV3-2) combines with J gene TRBJ1-1; 7 bases map to TRBD1. V lost 1 base to trimming and J lost 10 bases; unmatched junction nucleotides: 18. Germline V CDR1 and CDR2: LGHDT, YNNKEL (reference sequence). The CDR3 consists of 17 residues. The DNA for the CDR3 is TGTGCCAGCAGCCAAGTATCAAGGGGGCGCGTCCCCGGTGGAGCTTTCTTT. Protein sequence: CASSQVSRGRVPGGAFF.

The chain has TRBV28 and TRBJ2-5; D is unclear. CDR3 length: 16 residues. The germline V gene encodes CDR1 MDHEN and CDR2 SYDVKM. V was trimmed by 3 bases and J by 5 bases, leaving 19 bases between them. This chain's CDR3 is CASSFPLGTADETQYF. The CDR3 nucleotides read TGTGCCAGCAGTTTCCCCCTAGGAACAGCAGATGAGACCCAGTACTTC.

The gene calls are TRBV19 and TRBJ1-2, with D possibly being TRBD1 (5 bases). The CDR3 length is 12 residues. Trimming removed 5 bases at V and 4 bases at J, with 8 bases between. In germline, CDR1 is LNHDA, CDR2 SQIVND (reference sequence). CDR3 protein: CASSQGLYGYTF. The CDR3 DNA reads as TGTGCCAGTAGTCAGGGCCTCTATGGCTACACCTTC.

This chain uses TRBV21-1 with TRBJ1-5. TRBV21-1 is a pseudogene. The CDR3 is 14 amino acids. The CDR3 is CASSKETLNQPQHF. CDR3 coding DNA: TGTGCCAGCAGCAAAGAAACACTCAATCAGCCCCAGCATTTT.

The rearrangement uses TRBV27 and TRBJ1-5; the D is unclear. The CDR3 contains 15 residues. Between the trimmed V and J ends, which lost 5 bases and 4 bases, there was a span of 15 bases. Looked up from germline, CDR1 is MNHEY and CDR2 is SMNVEV (reference sequence). DNA for the CDR3: TGTGCCAGCAGTCACGGACGGGAGAGGAATCAGCCCCAGCATTTT. Translation gives CASSHGRERNQPQHF.

The V call is TRBV7-2, the J call TRBJ2-1; 8 bases are a match to TRBD2. The J segment lost 4 bases and the V segment lost 5 bases, leaving 4 bases of the junction unmatched. The CDR3 sequence is 14 residues long. Germline CDR1 is SGHTA and CDR2 is FQGNSA. CDR3 sequence (DNA): TGTGCCAGCAGCCGTTCGGGGGGGTACAATGAGCAGTTCTTC. Its translation: CASSRSGGYNEQFF.

The rearrangement joins TRBV9 to TRBJ1-3; the D is unclear. Trimming took off 0 bases at V and 0 bases at J, with 10 bases between the two ends. Germline values: CDR1 SGDLS, CDR2 YYNGEE. This CDR3 region has 16 residues. CDR3 sequence (DNA): TGTGCCAGCAGCGTAGGGTACCCGATCTCTGGAAACACCATATATTTT. It encodes CASSVGYPISGNTIYF.

This clone has a handful of counts. V and J are TRBV3-1 (or the pseudogene TRBV3-2) and TRBJ2-7, with D possibly matching TRBD1 (5 bases). The CDR3 is 14 amino acids. Trimming left V 1 base short and J 2 bases short, with 9 bases between. Germline CDR1 reads LGHDT; CDR2 reads YNNKEL (reference sequence). The CDR3 DNA sequence: TGTGCCAGCAGCCAAGGGTACAGGACCTACGAGCAGTACTTC. Translated, it gives CASSQGYRTYEQYF.

The gene calls are TRBV29-1 and TRBJ1-3, with TRBD1 as a possible D gene (5 bases). This CDR3 comprises 17 residues. Germline V CDR1 and CDR2: SQVTM, ANQGSEA. V dropped 5 bases and J dropped 0 bases, with 20 bases sitting between them. The CDR3 DNA reads as TGCAGCGTTAGGTTAAGGGGTCTGCACCCCTCTGGAAACACCATATATTTT. Its protein product is CSVRLRGLHPSGNTIYF.

The sample holds a few counts of this clone. The chain uses TRBV12-3 or TRBV12-4 and TRBJ1-5; D is unclear. Trimming removed 5 bases at V and 4 bases at J, with 3 bases between. The CDR3 runs to 11 residues. The CDR3 DNA reads as TGTGCCAGCAGTGATAATCAGCCCCAGCATTTT. As protein: CASSDNQPQHF.

The chain recombines TRBV5-1 with TRBJ2-1, with D tentatively TRBD1 (5 bases). This CDR3 contains 14 residues. Germline CDR1 and CDR2: SGHRS and YFSETQ. The ends were cut back, 0 bases at V and 6 bases at J, with 10 bases in the middle. This CDR3 reads CASSLGQQGNEQFF. The CDR3 nucleotides read TGCGCCAGCAGCTTGGGACAGCAGGGCAATGAGCAGTTCTTC.

Comments on this clone: Other nucleotide sequences from this sample produce the same CDR3. This chain connects TRBV6-4 to TRBJ1-2, with 7 bases identical to TRBD1. The CDR3 runs 12 residues. Germline values: CDR1 MRHNA, CDR2 SNTAGT. Trimming removed 2 bases from V and 8 bases from J; junction bases left unmatched: 2. CDR3 loop: CASSDRGGGYTF. The CDR3 DNA reads TGTGCCAGCAGTGACAGAGGGGGCGGCTACACCTTC.

V usage is TRBV30 and J usage is TRBJ1-2; 10 positions agree with TRBD1. V was clipped by 3 bases and J by 7 bases; unmatched bases: 5. Germline V CDR1 and CDR2: GTSNPN, SVGIG (reference sequence). This CDR3 contains 13 residues. The CDR3 here is CAWSSGTGVGYTF. The CDR3 region has the DNA TGTGCCTGGAGCTCAGGGACAGGGGTTGGCTACACCTTC.

The chain combines TRBV6-5 with TRBJ2-7, with TRBD1 matching over 10 bases. This CDR3 is built from 16 residues. After removal of 2 bases from V and 4 bases from J, the junction contained 8 bases not matched to a gene. From germline, CDR1 is MNHEY and CDR2 SVGAGI. This CDR3 is CASSYGADRGTYEQYF. The DNA of the CDR3 is TGTGCCAGCAGTTACGGTGCGGACAGGGGGACATACGAGCAGTACTTC.

The J gene is TRBJ1-2, the V gene TRBV6-5, with D perhaps TRBD1 (6 bases). Trimming took off 5 bases at V and 2 bases at J, with 15 bases between the two ends. The CDR3 contains 15 residues. CDR1 is MNHEY and CDR2 is SVGAGI in the germline V gene. CDR3: CASSPLRGGNYGYTF. The CDR3 DNA follows: TGTGCCAGCAGTCCCCTCAGGGGAGGGAACTATGGCTACACCTTC.

V gene TRBV2 combines with J gene TRBJ1-5; D ambiguous. Germline assignment: CDR1 SNHLY and CDR2 FYNNEI. This CDR3 region has 17 residues. Trimming stripped 3 bases from V and 1 base from J, with 16 bases between. This CDR3 reads CASSDGPPTGSNQPQHF. The CDR3 nucleotides are TGTGCCAGCAGTGACGGGCCGCCTACGGGGAGCAATCAGCCCCAGCATTTT.

This sequence joins TRBV6-6 and TRBJ2-1, with a weak D call TRBD1 (5 bases). Trimming shortened V by 5 bases and J by 8 bases, and 13 bases separated the two germline ends. Germline CDR1 reads MNHNY; CDR2 reads SVGAGI (reference sequence). This CDR3 has 13 amino acids. The CDR3 DNA is TGTGCCAGCAGTCAGCAGGGCATGGATGAGCAGTTCTTC. Its translation: CASSQQGMDEQFF.

The J gene is TRBJ1-5, the V gene TRBV6-5; weak D call: TRBD1 (5 bases). This CDR3 has 14 residues. Trimming removed 5 bases from V and 4 bases from J, with 12 bases in between. Germline loops: CDR1 MNHEY, CDR2 SVGAGI. The CDR3 bases are TGTGCCAGCAGTCCTCTAGGGGCTAATCAGCCCCAGCATTTT. Its translation is CASSPLGANQPQHF.

The chain employs TRBV2 and TRBJ2-7; D might be TRBD2 (6 bases). The CDR3 contains 14 residues. V lost 4 bases and J 2 bases, leaving 12 bases between the germline ends. The germline CDR1 and CDR2 sequences are SNHLY and FYNNEI. CDR3 sequence (DNA): TGTGCCAGCAGTGCCGGGACTGGGACCTACGAGCAGTACTTC. Protein: CASSAGTGTYEQYF. The variable domain in full, with the rest retrieved from reference TRBV2 and TRBJ2-7, is EPEVTQTPSHQVTQMGQEVILRCVPISNHLYFYWYRQILGQKVEFLVSFYNNEISEKSEIFDDQFSVERPDGSNFTLKIRSTKLEDSAMYFCASSAGTGTYEQYFGPGTRLTVT.

This rearrangement joins TRBV27 to TRBJ1-1; D ambiguous. This CDR3 has 12 amino acids. Deletions cut 5 bases from V and 4 bases from J, with 8 bases between. CDR1 is MNHEY and CDR2 is SMNVEV in the germline V gene (reference sequence). Written as DNA, the CDR3 is TGTGCCAGCAGTCGGTCGGGCACTGAAGCTTTCTTT. Translation gives CASSRSGTEAFF.

The chain links TRBV27 to TRBJ1-6, with 9 nucleotides matching TRBD1. The J segment lost 7 bases and the V segment lost 1 base, leaving 20 bases of the junction unmatched. This CDR3 comprises 21 residues. Per the germline V gene, CDR1 is MNHEY and CDR2 is SMNVEV (reference sequence). CDR3 bases: TGTGCCAGCAGTTTATTCGCCTCCGGGACAGGGTTGGTCTTCGGAAATTCACCCCTCCACTTT. Its translation is CASSLFASGTGLVFGNSPLHF.

The V call is TRBV9, the J call TRBJ2-7; D is perhaps TRBD1 or TRBD2 (5 bases each). CDR1 is SGDLS, CDR2 YYNGEE, per germline. The CDR3 extends over 16 amino acids. Trimming took 1 base from V and 3 from J, leaving 17 bases between them. For the CDR3, the DNA is TGTGCCAGCAGCGTATCCGGGGACGGAGCTAACTACGAGCAGTACTTC. As protein: CASSVSGDGANYEQYF.

V and J are TRBV7-9 and TRBJ2-7; 11 nucleotides line up with TRBD2. The germline V gene has CDR1 SEHNR and CDR2 FQNEAQ (reference sequence). The ends lost 2 bases at V and 3 bases at J; junction bases unmatched: 0. The CDR3 extends over 14 amino acids. Here the CDR3 reads CASSLLAGGYEQYF. CDR3 coding DNA: TGTGCCAGCAGCTTACTAGCGGGAGGCTACGAGCAGTACTTC.

J is TRBJ2-1 and V is TRBV7-2, with a tentative D call TRBD1 (5 bases). The CDR3 length is 14 residues. CDR1 is SGHTA, CDR2 FQGNSA, per germline. V lost 3 bases, J lost 9 bases, and 15 bases lay in between. The CDR3 loop reads CASSFLQLQGEQFF. The DNA of the CDR3 is TGTGCCAGCAGCTTTCTCCAACTTCAGGGTGAGCAGTTCTTC.

The chain joins TRBV27 to TRBJ2-5, with D uncertain. There are 20 residues in the CDR3. Between the trimmed V and J ends, which lost 6 bases and 4 bases, there was a span of 33 bases. Germline V gene data show CDR1 as MNHEY and CDR2 as SMNVEV (reference sequence). The CDR3 region is CASSQTYWGFSGILPETQYF. The CDR3 DNA follows: TGTGCCAGCAGCCAAACTTATTGGGGATTTTCGGGCATACTCCCAGAGACCCAGTACTTC.

The chain recombines TRBV28 with TRBJ2-7, with 8 nucleotides matching TRBD2. Per germline, CDR1 MDHEN and CDR2 SYDVKM. V lost 6 bases and J lost 0; bases outside the gene matches: 10. The CDR3 spans 16 residues. Written as DNA, the CDR3 is TGTGCCAGCAGCCGGCTACTAGCGGCCAGCTCCTACGAGCAGTACTTC. Residues: CASSRLLAASSYEQYF.

V is TRBV7-2 and J is TRBJ1-3, with D perhaps matching TRBD1 (6 bases). The CDR3 sequence is 17 residues long. Per the germline V gene, CDR1 is SGHTA and CDR2 is FQGNSA. The V end was cut by 5 bases, the J end by 4 bases, with 21 bases between. CDR3 amino acids: CASSLIRPTGLGNTIYF. The CDR3 DNA is TGTGCCAGCAGCCTCATCCGACCGACAGGATTAGGAAACACCATATATTTT.

This clone was picked up a small number of times. The genes are TRBV24-1 and TRBJ2-3, with 7 bases matching TRBD1. This CDR3 is 16 amino acids long. CDR1 and CDR2 (germline): KGHDR, SFDVKD. V shed 4 bases and J 5 bases; nucleotides not matched to a gene: 11. CDR3 nucleotides: TGTGCCACCAGTGACCCCACCGGGACAGTAGAAGATACGCAGTATTTT. Its translation: CATSDPTGTVEDTQYF.

This chain links TRBV7-2 with TRBJ1-1, with 8 bases matching TRBD1. There are 15 residues in the CDR3. The V segment lost 6 bases and the J segment 6 bases; nucleotides outside the gene matches: 12. Germline lookup yields CDR1 SGHTA and CDR2 FQGNSA. The CDR3 DNA is TGTGCCAGCAGTCCAACCTCGGACAGGGTAGCTGAAGCTTTCTTT. It specifies CASSPTSDRVAEAFF.

The CDR3 bases are TGTGCCTGGACGAGCTCCGCCGAGCAGTACTTC. As protein: CAWTSSAEQYF. The chain recombines TRBV30 with TRBJ2-7; D remains ambiguous. The CDR3 loop spans 11 amino acids. Trimming left V 4 bases short and J 6 bases short, with 10 bases between. The germline CDR1 and CDR2 sequences are GTSNPN and SVGIG (reference sequence).

J is TRBJ1-2 and V is TRBV7-9; D gene uncertain. Trimming left V 5 bases short and J 2 bases short, with 9 bases between. CDR1 and CDR2 from the germline V gene are SEHNR and FQNEAQ (reference sequence). The CDR3 has 13 amino acids. The CDR3 DNA reads as TGTGCCAGCAGCGCTGGGTTAAACTATGGCTACACCTTC. Protein: CASSAGLNYGYTF.